This T cell receptor (beta chain) emerged from a study of T-cell reconstitution after alpha-beta-depleted transplantation in children. Study-level findings and limits: There were reportedly several hundred expanded graft clones from which alpha-beta T cells came about two months after transplant. After one year, T-cell counts and TCRbeta diversity mostly came from new T cells. Elevated TCRbeta diversity at day 60 was traced, in some patients, to surviving recipient T cells and thymic progenitors.

This sample's TCRbeta library carried unique molecular identifier barcodes. One entry per CDR3 protein results from TCRdb running MiXCR on the PCR reads. The sample has around 450,000 distinct CDR3 sequences; roughly 16% are singletons. The germline V and J ends were trimmed by 3 bases and 5 bases, with 11 bases remaining between them. Germline V lookup: CDR1 KGHSH, CDR2 LQKENI. CDR3 length: 13 amino acids. About this clonotype: Its antigen is currently unknown.

The receptor was isolated from a boy in the first two years of life who had a stem cell transplant for Wiskott-Aldrich syndrome, so the T cells may come from the graft donor. Sequenced here: PBMCs, mostly from graft donor cells, sampled 360 days after TCRalphabeta/CD19-depleted stem cell transplant. The chain has TRBV18 and TRBJ2-7; D tentatively fits TRBD1 or TRBD2 (5 bases each). As DNA, the CDR3 is TGTGCCAGCTCACCCCATCAGGGAGACGAGCAGTACTTC. Its protein is CASSPHQGDEQYF. Using reference TRBV18 and TRBJ2-7 for the parts outside the CDR3, the full variable domain is NAGVMQNPRHLVRRRGQEARLRCSPMKGHSHVYWYRQLPEEGLKFMVYLQKENIIDESGMPKERFSAEFPKEGPSILRIQQVVRGDSAAYFCASSPHQGDEQYFGPGTRLTVT.